This T cell receptor (beta chain) was retrieved from a study of T cell changes during pregnancy in multiple sclerosis. Only in-frame clones appear in the TCRdb table, and some are missing; sequencing was by immunoSEQ multiplex PCR. This table has tens of thousands of clones, around 90% appearing once. This clone appeared once. CDR1 is MGHRA, CDR2 YSYEKL, per germline. Between the trimmed V and J ends, which lost 1 base and 8 bases, there was a span of 9 bases. The CDR3 is made up of 13 amino acids. The sample consisted of peripheral blood, taken in the first trimester of pregnancy. The sequence was collected from a female donor in good health, enrolled as a control in a pregnancy study. The V gene is TRBV4-1, the J gene TRBJ2-1; D ambiguous. The CDR3 here is CASSQVLADEQFF. The CDR3 nucleotides are TGCGCCAGCAGCCAAGTCTTAGCTGATGAGCAGTTCTTC.